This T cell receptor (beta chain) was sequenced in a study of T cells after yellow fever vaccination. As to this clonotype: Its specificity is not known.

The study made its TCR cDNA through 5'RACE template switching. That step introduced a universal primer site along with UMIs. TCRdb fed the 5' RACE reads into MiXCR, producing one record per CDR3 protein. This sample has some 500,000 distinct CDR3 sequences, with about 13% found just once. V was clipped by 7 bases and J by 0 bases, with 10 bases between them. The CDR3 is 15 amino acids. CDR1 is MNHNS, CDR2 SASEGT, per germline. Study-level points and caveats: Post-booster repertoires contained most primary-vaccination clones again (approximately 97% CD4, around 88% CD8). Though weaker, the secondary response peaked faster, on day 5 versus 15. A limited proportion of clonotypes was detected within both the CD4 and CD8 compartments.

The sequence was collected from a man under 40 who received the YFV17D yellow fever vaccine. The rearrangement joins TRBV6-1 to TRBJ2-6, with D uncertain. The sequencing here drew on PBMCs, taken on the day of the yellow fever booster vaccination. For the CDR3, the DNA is TGTGCCAGCAACCCCCGATACTCTGGGGCCAACGTCCTGACTTTC. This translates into CASNPRYSGANVLTF.